This T cell receptor (beta chain) was recovered during a study of cytomegalovirus exposure and HLA in healthy donors. General study results and limits: HLA allele associations emerged for about 16,000 TCR beta sequences in a later analysis, at 0.05 false discovery rate. Presence/absence analyses took donor sequencing depth as roughly uniform.

With regard to this clone: Its target is not known.

A multiplex PCR was run with 60 Vbeta primers and 13 Jbeta primers. The protocol was immunoSEQ multiplex PCR, while the TCRdb copy is restricted to in-frame clones and leaves out a portion. In the table there are 100,000 or so clones, approximately 82% of which are singletons. The TCR comes from a man in his forties in good health and CMV-seropositive. Sequencing was performed on PBMCs.

In DNA, the CDR3 is TGTGCCAGCTCACCCGGACAGCAAAGACCGAACACTGAAGCTTTCTTT. The encoded protein is CASSPGQQRPNTEAFF. The V and J genes are TRBV18 and TRBJ1-1, with a possible D match to TRBD1 (6 bases). From germline, CDR1 is KGHSH and CDR2 LQKENI. This CDR3 comprises 16 residues. The V gene lost 3 bases and the J gene lost 1 base, with 15 bases spanning the gap. The full variable domain, with the rest looked up from reference TRBV18 and TRBJ1-1, is NAGVMQNPRHLVRRRGQEARLRCSPMKGHSHVYWYRQLPEEGLKFMVYLQKENIIDESGMPKERFSAEFPKEGPSILRIQQVVRGDSAAYFCASSPGQQRPNTEAFFGQGTRLTVV.